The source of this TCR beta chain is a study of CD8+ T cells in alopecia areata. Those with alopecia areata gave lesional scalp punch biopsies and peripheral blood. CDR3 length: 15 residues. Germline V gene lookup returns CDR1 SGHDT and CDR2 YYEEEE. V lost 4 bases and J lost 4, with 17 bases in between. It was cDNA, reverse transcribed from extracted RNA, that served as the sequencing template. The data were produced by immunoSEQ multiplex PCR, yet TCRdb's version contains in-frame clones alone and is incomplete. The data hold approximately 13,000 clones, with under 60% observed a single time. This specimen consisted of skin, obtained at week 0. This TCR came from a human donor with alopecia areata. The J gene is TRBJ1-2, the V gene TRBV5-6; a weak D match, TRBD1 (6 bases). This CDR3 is CASSPYLGATYGYTF. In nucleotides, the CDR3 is TGTGCCAGCAGCCCCTATTTGGGGGCCACCTATGGCTACACCTTC.